Listed here are 15 T cell receptor beta chains from one sample, sequenced in a study of cytomegalovirus exposure and HLA in healthy donors. Primers for the PCR totalled 60 Vbeta and 13 Jbeta. Here immunoSEQ multiplex PCR was the method, and the copy in TCRdb shows in-frame clones only, minus some. Of 150,000 to 200,000 clones in the sample, over 60% were seen once. The source material was PBMCs. Receptors originate from a man in his late teens or twenties in good health and CMV-seronegative.

This sequence joins TRBV5-4 and TRBJ2-7; D possibly corresponds to TRBD2 (6 bases). This CDR3 has 15 amino acids. Germline V gene sequence: CDR1 SGHNT, CDR2 YYREEE (reference sequence). V lost 4 bases to trimming and J lost 5 bases, with 19 bases between them. CDR3 protein: CASSPHRQGGDEQYF. Here the CDR3 DNA reads TGTGCCAGCAGCCCCCATCGGCAGGGAGGAGACGAGCAGTACTTC.

Only one count was recorded for this clone. This sequence joins TRBV27 and TRBJ2-7, with 7 bases that match TRBD2. CDR1 is MNHEY and CDR2 is SMNVEV in the germline V gene (reference sequence). The CDR3 contains 17 residues. Trimming took 3 bases from V and 0 from J; bases not matched to a gene: 11. The CDR3 region is CASSFLGGGASSYEQYF. The CDR3, as DNA: TGTGCCAGCAGTTTCCTGGGGGGAGGGGCGTCCTCCTACGAGCAGTACTTC.

The CDR3 DNA follows: TGTGCCAGCAGCCTCTCGGGGGTGTCAGCCTATAGCAATCAGCCCCAGCATTTT. This encodes CASSLSGVSAYSNQPQHF. The V call is TRBV14, the J call TRBJ1-5; D possibly corresponds to TRBD1 (5 bases). The CDR3 is made up of 18 amino acids. Germline V gene data show CDR1 as SGHDN and CDR2 as FVKESK. With 4 bases removed from V and 0 bases from J, the gap between germline ends came to 19 bases. Filled out from reference TRBV14 and TRBJ1-5, the complete variable domain reads EAGVTQFPSHSVIEKGQTVTLRCDPISGHDNLYWYRRVMGKEIKFLLHFVKESKQDESGMPNNRFLAERTGGTYSTLKVQPAELEDSGVYFCASSLSGVSAYSNQPQHFGDGTRLSIL.

The CDR3: CASRVAGGNEQFF. DNA of the CDR3: TGCGCCAGCAGGGTCGCAGGGGGAAATGAGCAGTTCTTC. The chain employs TRBV5-1 and TRBJ2-1; 7 bases fit TRBD1. J lost 7 bases, V lost 5 bases, and 6 bases had no gene match. CDR1 is SGHRS and CDR2 is YFSETQ in the germline V gene. The CDR3 totals 13 residues.

This chain uses TRBV30 with TRBJ2-5; maybe TRBD1 (7 bases). The V and J ends lost 0 bases and 11 bases respectively, with 22 bases between them. In germline, CDR1 is GTSNPN, CDR2 SVGIG (reference sequence). This CDR3 is built from 15 residues. The CDR3 is CAWSVSGGTAQEQYF. CDR3 DNA sequence: TGTGCCTGGAGTGTGAGTGGGGGGACAGCGCAAGAGCAGTACTTC.

V and J are TRBV27 and TRBJ2-1; D is undetermined. The CDR3 consists of 14 residues. V lost 3 bases and J lost 1, with 7 bases in between. Germline CDR1 MNHEY, CDR2 SMNVEV (reference sequence). CDR3 residues: CASSLETSYNEQFF. CDR3 DNA: TGTGCCAGCAGTTTGGAGACGTCCTACAATGAGCAGTTCTTC.

The CDR3 reads CASSETEAFF. CDR3 DNA sequence: TGTGCCAGCAGTGAGACTGAAGCTTTCTTT. The chain carries TRBV28 and TRBJ1-1, with D unclear. Trimming stripped 5 bases from V and 5 bases from J, with 3 bases between. The CDR3 is 10 residues long. In germline, CDR1 is MDHEN, CDR2 SYDVKM.

This chain uses TRBV28 with TRBJ1-5, with D perhaps TRBD1 (6 bases). The CDR3 consists of 14 residues. CDR1 MDHEN and CDR2 SYDVKM come from the germline V gene. Trimming cost V 3 bases and J 2 bases, with 8 bases left between them. The CDR3 region has the DNA TGTGCCAGCAGTTTCCGGACAGGCAATCAGCCCCAGCATTTT. It encodes CASSFRTGNQPQHF. The whole variable domain, filled in from reference TRBV28 and TRBJ1-5, reads DVKVTQSSRYLVKRTGEKVFLECVQDMDHENMFWYRQDPGLGLRLIYFSYDVKMKEKGDIPEGYSVSREKKERFSLILESASTNQTSMYLCASSFRTGNQPQHFGDGTRLSIL.

The genes are TRBV30 and TRBJ1-3; D remains unclear. CDR3 length: 18 amino acids. Between the trimmed V and J ends, which lost 2 bases and 0 bases, there was a span of 20 bases. Germline CDR1 reads GTSNPN; CDR2 reads SVGIG (reference sequence). CDR3 in amino acids: CAWSLTRPISSSGNTIYF. The CDR3 DNA is TGTGCCTGGAGTCTAACCCGACCGATTTCTAGCTCTGGAAACACCATATATTTT.

J is TRBJ2-5 and V is TRBV5-1; TRBD1 agrees at 7 bases. The J call is doubtful: the DNA matches TRBJ2-7 better. The germline gives CDR1 SGHRS, CDR2 YFSETQ. The CDR3 has 16 amino acids. The DNA for the CDR3 is TGCGCCAGCAGCTTTTCGACAGGGTTCAGGGCCTACGAGCAGTACTTC. Translation: CASSFSTGFRAYEQYF.

The CDR3 loop is CAHRVNRGRLRNTEAFF. In DNA, the CDR3 is TGTGCCCACCGGGTTAACAGGGGCCGCTTGAGGAACACTGAAGCTTTCTTT. V is TRBV2 and J is TRBJ1-1, with 7 bases aligning to TRBD1. The germline V gene has CDR1 SNHLY and CDR2 FYNNEI. V trimming: 11 bases; J trimming: 1 base; junction bases outside the gene matches: 19. CDR3 size: 17 residues.

The chain is built from TRBV28 and TRBJ1-5; possible D gene TRBD1, 5 bases. V lost 8 bases and J 0 bases, leaving 14 bases between the germline ends. The CDR3 consists of 15 residues. CDR1 is MDHEN and CDR2 is SYDVKM in the germline V gene. The CDR3 DNA follows: TGTGCCAGCTATGGGACTGGACTTAGCAATCAGCCCCAGCATTTT. Protein product: CASYGTGLSNQPQHF.

The CDR3 region has the DNA TGTGCCAGCAGTGAAGTCGCAGGGCTTCCCCAGCATTTT. Translated: CASSEVAGLPQHF. The rearrangement uses TRBV6-1 and TRBJ1-5; D perhaps matches TRBD1 (5 bases). V was trimmed by 1 base and J by 10 bases, leaving 11 bases between them. The CDR3 totals 13 residues. Germline CDR1 is MNHNS and CDR2 is SASEGT.

This clone has just a few counts. The same CDR3 is also encoded by other DNA sequences in this sample. The chain combines TRBV5-1 with TRBJ2-5, with a weak D call TRBD2 (5 bases). Germline lookup yields CDR1 SGHRS and CDR2 YFSETQ. Trimming stripped 0 bases from V and 5 bases from J, with 8 bases between. The CDR3 is 13 residues long. In DNA form, the CDR3 reads TGCGCCAGCAGCTTGGGGCGAGGGGAGACCCAGTACTTC. As protein: CASSLGRGETQYF.

The chain couples TRBV27 to TRBJ1-2; TRBD1 agrees at 8 bases. The CDR3 totals 13 residues. J was trimmed by 4 bases and V by 6 bases; bases with no gene match: 4. The V gene's germline CDR1 is MNHEY and CDR2 SMNVEV (reference sequence). The CDR3 spells CASSLGQGYGYTF. Written as DNA, the CDR3 is TGTGCCAGCAGCCTTGGACAGGGCTATGGCTACACCTTC.